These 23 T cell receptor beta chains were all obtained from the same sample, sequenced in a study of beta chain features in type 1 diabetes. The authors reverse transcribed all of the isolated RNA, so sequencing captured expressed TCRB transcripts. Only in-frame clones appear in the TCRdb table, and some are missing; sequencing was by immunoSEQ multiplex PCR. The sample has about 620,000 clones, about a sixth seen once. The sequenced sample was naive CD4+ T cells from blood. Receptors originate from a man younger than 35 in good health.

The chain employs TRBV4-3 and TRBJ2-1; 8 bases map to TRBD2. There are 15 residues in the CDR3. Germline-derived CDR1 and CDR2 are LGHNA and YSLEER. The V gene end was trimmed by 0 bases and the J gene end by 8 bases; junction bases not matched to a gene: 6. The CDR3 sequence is CASSQEVVAGYEQFF. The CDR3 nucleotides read TGCGCCAGCAGCCAAGAGGTAGTAGCGGGGTATGAGCAGTTCTTC.

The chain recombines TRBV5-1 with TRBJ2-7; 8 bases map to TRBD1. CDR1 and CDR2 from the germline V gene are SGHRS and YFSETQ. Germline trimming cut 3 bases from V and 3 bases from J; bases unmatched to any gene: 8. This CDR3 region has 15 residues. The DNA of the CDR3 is TGCGCCAGCAGCTGGGGGACAGGTACGGGCTACGAGCAGTACTTC. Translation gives CASSWGTGTGYEQYF.

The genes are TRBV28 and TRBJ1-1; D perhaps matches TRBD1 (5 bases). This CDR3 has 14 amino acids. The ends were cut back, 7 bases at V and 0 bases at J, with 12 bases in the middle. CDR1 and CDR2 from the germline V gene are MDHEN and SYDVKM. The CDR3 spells CASIWQGMNTEAFF. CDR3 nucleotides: TGTGCCAGCATCTGGCAGGGAATGAACACTGAAGCTTTCTTT. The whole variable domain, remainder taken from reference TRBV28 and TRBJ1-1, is DVKVTQSSRYLVKRTGEKVFLECVQDMDHENMFWYRQDPGLGLRLIYFSYDVKMKEKGDIPEGYSVSREKKERFSLILESASTNQTSMYLCASIWQGMNTEAFFGQGTRLTVV.

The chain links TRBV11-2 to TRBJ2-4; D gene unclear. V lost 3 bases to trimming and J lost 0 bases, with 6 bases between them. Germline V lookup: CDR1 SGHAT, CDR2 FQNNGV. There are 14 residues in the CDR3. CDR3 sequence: CASSFGVAKNIQYF. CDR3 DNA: TGTGCCAGCAGCTTTGGAGTAGCCAAAAACATTCAGTACTTC.

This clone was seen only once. The CDR3 loop is CASSPGDTYEQYF. The DNA of the CDR3 is TGTGCCAGCAGCCCCGGAGATACCTACGAGCAGTACTTC. This chain connects TRBV9 to TRBJ2-7; no definite D call. CDR3 length: 13 amino acids. Trimming took off 4 bases at V and 2 bases at J, with 10 bases between the two ends. Looked up from germline, CDR1 is SGDLS and CDR2 is YYNGEE.

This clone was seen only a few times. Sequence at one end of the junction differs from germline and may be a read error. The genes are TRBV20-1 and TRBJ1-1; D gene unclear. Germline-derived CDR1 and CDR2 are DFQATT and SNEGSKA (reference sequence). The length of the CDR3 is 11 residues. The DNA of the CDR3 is TGCAGTGCTAGAGATAAGAGGGATCGACTCTTT. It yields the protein CSARDKRDRLF.

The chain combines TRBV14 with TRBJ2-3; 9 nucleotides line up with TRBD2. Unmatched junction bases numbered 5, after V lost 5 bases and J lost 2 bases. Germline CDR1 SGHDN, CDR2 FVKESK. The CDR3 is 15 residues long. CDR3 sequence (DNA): TGTGCCAGCAGCTCTAGCGGGGTCTACACAGATACGCAGTATTTT. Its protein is CASSSSGVYTDTQYF.

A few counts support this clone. The CDR3 DNA reads as TGCAGCGGCCGAGCGGGGCGGGCTTTCTTT. As protein: CSGRAGRAFF. This sequence joins TRBV29-1 and TRBJ1-1, with D perhaps TRBD1 (5 bases). Germline V gene data show CDR1 as SQVTM and CDR2 as ANQGSEA. Trimming pared 7 bases from V and 11 bases from J, leaving 14 bases between. This CDR3 is 10 amino acids long.

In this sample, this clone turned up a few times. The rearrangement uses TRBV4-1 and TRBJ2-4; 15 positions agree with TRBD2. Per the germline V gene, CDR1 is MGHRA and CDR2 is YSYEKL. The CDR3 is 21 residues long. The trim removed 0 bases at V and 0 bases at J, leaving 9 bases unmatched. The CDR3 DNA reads TGCGCCAGCAGCCAAGATGGGGGACTAGCGGGAGGTCGATCAGCCAAAAACATTCAGTACTTC. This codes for CASSQDGGLAGGRSAKNIQYF.

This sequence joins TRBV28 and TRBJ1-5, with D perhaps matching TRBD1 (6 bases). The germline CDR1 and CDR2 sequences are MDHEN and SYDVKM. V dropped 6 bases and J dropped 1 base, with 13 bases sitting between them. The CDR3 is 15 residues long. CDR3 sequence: CASSRPGASNQPQHF. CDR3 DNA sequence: TGTGCCAGCAGCCGCCCAGGGGCGAGCAATCAGCCCCAGCATTTT.

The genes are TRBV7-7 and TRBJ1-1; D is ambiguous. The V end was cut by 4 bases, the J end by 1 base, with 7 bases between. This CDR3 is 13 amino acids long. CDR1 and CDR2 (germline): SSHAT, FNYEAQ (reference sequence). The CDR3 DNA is TGTGCCAGCAGCTCTGACTGGAACACTGAAGCTTTCTTT. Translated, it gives CASSSDWNTEAFF.

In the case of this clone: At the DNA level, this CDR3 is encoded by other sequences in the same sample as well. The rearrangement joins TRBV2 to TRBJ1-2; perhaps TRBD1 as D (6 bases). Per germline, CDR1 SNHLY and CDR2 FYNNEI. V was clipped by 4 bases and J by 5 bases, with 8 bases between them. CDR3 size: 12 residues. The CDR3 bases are TGTGCCAGCAGTGTTCAGGGGTATGGCTACACCTTC. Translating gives CASSVQGYGYTF.

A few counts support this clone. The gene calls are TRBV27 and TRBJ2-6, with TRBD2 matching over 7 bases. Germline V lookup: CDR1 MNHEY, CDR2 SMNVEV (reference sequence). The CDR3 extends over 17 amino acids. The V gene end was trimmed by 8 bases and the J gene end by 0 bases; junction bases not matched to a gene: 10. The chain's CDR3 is CASSHGEGLSGANVLTF. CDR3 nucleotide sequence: TGTGCCAGCTCCCATGGGGAGGGCCTCTCTGGGGCCAACGTCCTGACTTTC.

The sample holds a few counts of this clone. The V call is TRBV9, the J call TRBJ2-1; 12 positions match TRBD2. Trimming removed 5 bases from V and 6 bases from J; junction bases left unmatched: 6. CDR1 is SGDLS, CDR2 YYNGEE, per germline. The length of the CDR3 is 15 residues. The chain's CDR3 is CASSTLAGGGNEQFF. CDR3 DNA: TGTGCCAGCAGTACACTAGCGGGAGGAGGCAATGAGCAGTTCTTC.

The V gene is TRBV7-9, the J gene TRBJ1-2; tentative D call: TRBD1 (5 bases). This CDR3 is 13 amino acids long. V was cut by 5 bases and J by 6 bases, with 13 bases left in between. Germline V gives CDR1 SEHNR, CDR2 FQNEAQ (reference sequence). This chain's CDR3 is CASSPWDVHGYTF. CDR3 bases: TGTGCCAGCAGCCCATGGGACGTCCATGGCTACACCTTC.

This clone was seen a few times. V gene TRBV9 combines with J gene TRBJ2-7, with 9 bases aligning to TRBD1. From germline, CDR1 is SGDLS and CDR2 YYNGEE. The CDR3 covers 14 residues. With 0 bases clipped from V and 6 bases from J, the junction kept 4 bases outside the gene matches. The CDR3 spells CASSVGGQGFEQYF. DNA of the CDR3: TGTGCCAGCAGCGTAGGGGGACAGGGATTCGAGCAGTACTTC.

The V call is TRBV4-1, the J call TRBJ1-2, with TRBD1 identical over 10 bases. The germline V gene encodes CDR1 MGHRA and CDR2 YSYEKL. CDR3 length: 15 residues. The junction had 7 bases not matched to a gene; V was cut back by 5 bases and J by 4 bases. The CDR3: CASSNPGQGLYGYTF. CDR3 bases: TGCGCCAGCAGCAACCCGGGACAGGGGCTCTATGGCTACACCTTC.

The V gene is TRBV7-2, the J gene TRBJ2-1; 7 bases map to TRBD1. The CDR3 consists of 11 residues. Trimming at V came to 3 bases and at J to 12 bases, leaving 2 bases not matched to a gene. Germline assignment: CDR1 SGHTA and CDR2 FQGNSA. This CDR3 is CASSLGQWQFF. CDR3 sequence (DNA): TGTGCCAGCAGCTTGGGACAGTGGCAGTTCTTC.

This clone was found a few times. The CDR3 reads CASSQQGAANYGYTF. The CDR3 bases are TGCGCCAGCAGCCAACAGGGGGCGGCCAACTATGGCTACACCTTC. The chain joins TRBV4-3 to TRBJ1-2, with 8 bases aligning to TRBD1. Trimming removed 2 bases from V and 2 bases from J; junction bases left unmatched: 4. The germline V gene encodes CDR1 LGHNA and CDR2 YSLEER. CDR3 length: 15 residues.

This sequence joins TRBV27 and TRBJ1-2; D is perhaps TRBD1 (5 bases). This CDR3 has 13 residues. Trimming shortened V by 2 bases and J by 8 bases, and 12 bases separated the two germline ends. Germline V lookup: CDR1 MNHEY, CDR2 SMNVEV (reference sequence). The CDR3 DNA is TGTGCCAGCAGTTTAGGGGCCTTTGGGGGCTACACCTTC. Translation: CASSLGAFGGYTF.

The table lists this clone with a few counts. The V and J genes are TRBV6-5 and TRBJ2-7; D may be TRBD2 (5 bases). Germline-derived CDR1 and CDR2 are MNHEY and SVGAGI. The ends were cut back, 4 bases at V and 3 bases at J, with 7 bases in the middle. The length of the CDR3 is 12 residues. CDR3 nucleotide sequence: TGTGCCAGCAGTTCCCGGGGCTACGAGCAGTACTTC. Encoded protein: CASSSRGYEQYF.

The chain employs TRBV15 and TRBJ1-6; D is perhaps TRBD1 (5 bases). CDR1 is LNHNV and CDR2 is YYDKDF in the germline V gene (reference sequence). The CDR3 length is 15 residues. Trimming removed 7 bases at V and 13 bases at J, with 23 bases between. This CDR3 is CATKVDPGLGSPLHF. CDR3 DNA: TGTGCCACCAAGGTTGATCCAGGGCTGGGGTCCCCCCTCCACTTT.

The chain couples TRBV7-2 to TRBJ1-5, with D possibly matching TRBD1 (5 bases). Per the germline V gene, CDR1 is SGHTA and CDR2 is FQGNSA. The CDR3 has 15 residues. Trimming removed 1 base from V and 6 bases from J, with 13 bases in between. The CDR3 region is CASSLDGGGGQPQHF. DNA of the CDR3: TGTGCCAGCAGCTTAGATGGGGGGGGAGGTCAGCCCCAGCATTTT. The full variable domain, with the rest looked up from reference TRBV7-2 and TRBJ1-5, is GAGVSQSPSNKVTEKGKDVELRCDPISGHTALYWYRQSLGQGLEFLIYFQGNSAPDKSGLPSDRFSAERTGGSVSTLTIQRTQQEDSAVYLCASSLDGGGGQPQHFGDGTRLSIL.